The sequence of this T cell receptor (beta chain) was determined in a study of siplizumab effects on memory and regulatory T cells (dated by TCRdb to the late 2010s). Describing the broader study: The effect of the anti-CD2 antibody siplizumab on alloreactive T-cell subsets was examined in allogeneic mixed lymphocyte reactions constructed from human PBMCs.

Preparation of the library involved the immunoSEQ multiplex PCR assay. Each sample had 80,000 to 100,000 TCR templates assayed by the deep sequencing platform. Genomic DNA extracted from sorted T cells was the material used for TCRbeta CDR3 sequencing. On the authors' methods: The R programming language was used for the clonal analysis of the TCRbeta CDR3 data. Unstimulated samples were compared with post-reaction CFSE-low samples to define alloreactive CD4+ and CD8+ clones. Alloreactive CD4+ clones were assigned to regulatory or non-regulatory origin by matching sequences to sorted unstimulated Treg and non-Treg repertoires. As stored in TCRdb, this immuneACCESS dataset retains in-frame rearrangements with V and J assigned. A fraction of the clones does not appear; measured against another copy, unresolved V genes explain less than half of the discrepancy, and the remainder lacks a known reason. Clonal size and the V and J genes are those of that table, whereas D and trimming came from the DNA. The sample yields roughly 97,000 clones; approximately 93% were counted once. Of the sample, approximately 0.6% is held by the ten largest clones.

Sorted unstimulated T cells, along with proliferating T cells recovered from mixed lymphocyte reactions, underwent TCRbeta CDR3 sequencing. Fresh whole blood from approximately 10 HLA-typed healthy donors was used to isolate PBMCs. To map where alloreactive clones came from, unstimulated CD4+ regulatory T cells were FACS-sorted. The investigation overall reported the following: Greater diversity appeared to be present in unstimulated naive T cells than in memory T cells, and a substantial contribution to the alloresponse seemed to be made by naive cells. Sequences below about 10^-5 frequency were poorly captured, so only a minor fraction of alloreactive clones could be mapped to unstimulated subsets. Among mappable alloreactive CD4+ clones, an average Treg-derived fraction of 68.8% was observed with siplizumab, compared with less than 35% in control reactions. For roughly 75-97% of proliferating CD4+ or CD8+ clones, no naive or memory phenotype could be assigned. Siplizumab significantly lowered the cumulative frequency of alloreactive sequences that could be traced to unstimulated CD4+ memory T cells. The suppressive function of proliferating Tregs from siplizumab cultures was not functionally confirmed.

Of note for this clone: Its antigen is unknown. Per-nucleotide qualities are absent, and no much larger clonotype sits a single base away.

The CDR3 starts with the cysteine, ends with the phenylalanine, and has 15 residues. CDR3 DNA only is kept here, 45 bases in frame from base 1. Sequences GTSNPN (CDR1) and SVGIG (CDR2) are obtained from the germline V gene (reference sequence). V and J are truncated by 3 bases and 2 bases respectively, leaving an intervening sequence of 14 bases. Sequenced: Tregs sorted from blood. The receptor was derived from a human donor in good health. Recombination joined TRBV30 with TRBJ1-5, and TRBD1 may be the D gene, going by 5 matching bases. The sequenced DNA is TGTGCCTGGAGCCAACGGGGCGGTCGCAATCAGCCCCAGCATTTT. Its protein reads: CAWSQRGGRNQPQHF. The CDR3, completed at both ends by the reference TRBV30 and TRBJ1-5 genes, gives the full variable domain SQTIHQWPATLVQPVGSPLSLECTVEGTSNPNLYWYRQAAGRGLQLLFYSVGIGQISSEVPQNLSASRPQDRQFILSSKKLLLSDSGFYLCAWSQRGGRNQPQHFGDGTRLSIL.